Listed here is a single T cell receptor (beta chain). The CDR3 length is 16 residues. CDR1 is LNHNV and CDR2 is YYDKDF in the germline V gene (reference sequence). V gave up 2 bases and J gave up 5 bases, with 18 bases separating them. This sample is drawn from a study of blood T cell repertoires in COVID-19. Overall study context: Whether acute or convalescent, the COVID-19 samples came from the United States, Italy and Spain. PBMCs, B-cell-depleted T cells, or T cells provided the cDNA or gDNA that made up the material.

Sequencing used immunoSEQ multiplex PCR; TCRdb keeps in-frame clones, though not all of them. Of about 41,000 clones listed, nearly 90% are singletons. The source material was peripheral blood. The V gene is TRBV15, the J gene TRBJ2-5; maybe TRBD1 (6 bases). This sequence originates from a man aged 60 to 69 with acute or convalescent COVID-19. This chain's CDR3 is CATSRRTGTGIETQYF. CDR3 in DNA: TGTGCCACCAGCAGACGTACAGGGACGGGAATTGAGACCCAGTACTTC.